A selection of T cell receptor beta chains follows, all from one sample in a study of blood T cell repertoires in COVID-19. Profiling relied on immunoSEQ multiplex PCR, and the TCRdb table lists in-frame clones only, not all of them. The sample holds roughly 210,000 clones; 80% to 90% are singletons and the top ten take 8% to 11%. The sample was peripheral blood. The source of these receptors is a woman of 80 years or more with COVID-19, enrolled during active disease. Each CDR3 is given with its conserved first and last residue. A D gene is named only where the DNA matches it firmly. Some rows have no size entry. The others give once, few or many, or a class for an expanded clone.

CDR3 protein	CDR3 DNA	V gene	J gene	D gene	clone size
CASRKSLNTEAFF	TGTGCCAGCAGAAAGAGTTTGAACACTGAAGCTTTCTTT	TRBV28	TRBJ1-1	NA	NA
CASTSGQGTGELFF	TGTGCCAGCACGTCAGGGCAGGGGACCGGGGAGCTGTTTTTT	TRBV6-6	TRBJ2-2	NA	once
CAARGAGSYNEQFF	TGTGCCGCCCGGGGGGCCGGCTCCTACAATGAGCAGTTCTTC	TRBV3-1/TRBV3-2	TRBJ2-1	NA	NA
CASSPGTNNSPLHF	TGTGCCAGCTCACCGGGGACAAACAATTCACCCCTCCACTTT	TRBV18	TRBJ1-6	NA	NA
CASSALSGQGFGKLFF	TGTGCCAGTAGTGCCCTTTCTGGACAGGGGTTTGGTAAACTGTTTTTT	TRBV19	TRBJ1-4	TRBD1	NA
CASKKRGSGNTIYF	TGTGCCAGTAAAAAACGGGGCTCTGGAAACACCATATATTTT	TRBV6-5	TRBJ1-3	NA	NA
CAISEAGAYNEQFF	TGTGCCATCAGTGAAGCGGGGGCCTACAATGAGCAGTTCTTC	TRBV10-3	TRBJ2-1	TRBD2	few
CASSYRRETGELFF	TGTGCCAGCAGTTACCGCAGGGAAACCGGGGAGCTGTTTTTT	TRBV6-5	TRBJ2-2	NA	NA
CASSSQQGSYGYTF	TGTGCCAGCAGCTCTCAACAGGGGAGCTATGGCTACACCTTC	TRBV7-9	TRBJ1-2	TRBD1	few
CASSLASQETQYF	TGTGCCAGCAGCTTGGCCTCCCAAGAGACCCAGTACTTC	TRBV5-5	TRBJ2-5	NA	once
CASSPDRGGNQPQHF	TGTGCCAGCTCACCTGACAGGGGTGGGAATCAGCCCCAGCATTTT	TRBV18	TRBJ1-5	TRBD1	NA
CASSQDRAGGVEKLFF	TGCGCCAGCAGCCAAGATCGGGCAGGGGGCGTTGAAAAACTGTTTTTT	TRBV4-1	TRBJ1-4	TRBD1	NA
CASSNRGNTEAFF	TGTGCCAGCAGCAACAGGGGGAACACTGAAGCTTTCTTT	TRBV7-2	TRBJ1-1	TRBD1	NA
CASSQGAGLEQYF	TGTGCCAGCAGCCAAGGTGCGGGGCTCGAGCAGTACTTC	TRBV3-1/TRBV3-2	TRBJ2-7	NA	NA
CASSLTGHNEQFF	TGTGCCAGCAGTTTAACTGGGCACAATGAGCAGTTCTTC	TRBV27	TRBJ2-1	NA	NA
CASSRFASSPPSQFF	TGTGCCAGCAGCCGATTTGCTAGTAGCCCCCCGTCGCAGTTCTTC	TRBV13	TRBJ2-1	NA	NA